This T cell receptor beta chain was found in a study of graft-versus-host responses after intestinal transplantation. Marrow collected post-transplant originated from the posterior iliac crest or another site. Measured with immunoSEQ multiplex PCR; TCRdb has only the in-frame clones, and not every one. The profile shows some 70,000 clones, 92% of them singletons. From germline, CDR1 is SGHNT and CDR2 YYREEE (reference sequence). The CDR3 spans 14 residues. A remark on this clone: Its antigen remains unknown.

Overall study results and limits: Elevated graft-versus-host to host-versus-graft clonal ratios in allografts were recorded for patients with graft-donor T cell macrochimerism.

This sequence originates from a human patient who received an intestinal transplant, so some T cells may come from the graft donor. The V call is TRBV5-4, the J call TRBJ2-5, with TRBD1 matching 11 bases. The J call is in doubt because the DNA end fits TRBJ2-7 better. The material was bone marrow, obtained approximately 740 days after intestinal transplantation. CDR3 loop: CASSYRDRGVEQYF. In nucleotides, the CDR3 is TGTGCCAGCAGCTACCGGGACAGGGGGGTCGAGCAGTACTTC.